This TCR beta chain was sequenced during a study of cytomegalovirus exposure and HLA in healthy donors. Turning to the study itself: Among the roughly 400 genotyped donors, 70% to 85% were placed in the Caucasian-associated ancestry cluster. The study's findings and limits: Using a false discovery rate of 0.05, a later analysis showed that around 16,000 TCR beta sequences were associated with HLA alleles. Later, TCR association rates were found to vary by HLA locus, highest for DRB1 and lowest for HLA-C.

As for this clone: The antigen is undetermined.

A multiplex PCR was run with 60 Vbeta primers and 13 Jbeta primers. Some clones are missing from TCRdb's copy, which holds only in-frame ones; the method was immunoSEQ multiplex PCR. The sample records about 61,000 clones, roughly nine tenths being singletons. V lost 5 bases and J 1 base, leaving 17 bases between the germline ends. Germline V lookup: CDR1 MDHEN, CDR2 SYDVKM. CDR3 length: 16 residues. The sample consisted of PBMCs. The TCR was taken from a man aged 25-45 years in good health and CMV-seropositive. The chain has TRBV28 and TRBJ2-5, with a tentative D call TRBD1 (6 bases). CDR3 sequence reads: CASSRWGRGPQETQYF. Here the CDR3 DNA reads TGTGCCAGCAGTCGTTGGGGCAGGGGACCCCAAGAGACCCAGTACTTC. Drawing the rest from reference TRBV28 and TRBJ2-5, the complete variable domain is DVKVTQSSRYLVKRTGEKVFLECVQDMDHENMFWYRQDPGLGLRLIYFSYDVKMKEKGDIPEGYSVSREKKERFSLILESASTNQTSMYLCASSRWGRGPQETQYFGPGTRLLVL.